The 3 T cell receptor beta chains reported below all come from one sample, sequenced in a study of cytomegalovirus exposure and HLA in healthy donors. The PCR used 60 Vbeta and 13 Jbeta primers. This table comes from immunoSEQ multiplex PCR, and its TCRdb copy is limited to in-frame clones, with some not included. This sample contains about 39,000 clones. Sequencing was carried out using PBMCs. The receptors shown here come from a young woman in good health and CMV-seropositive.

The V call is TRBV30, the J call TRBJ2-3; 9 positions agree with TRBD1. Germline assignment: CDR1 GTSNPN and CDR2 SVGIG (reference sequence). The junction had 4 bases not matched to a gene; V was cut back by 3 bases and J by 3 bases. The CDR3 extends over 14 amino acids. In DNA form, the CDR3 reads TGTGCCTGGAGCCCCGGGACAGGGACAGATACGCAGTATTTT. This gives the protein CAWSPGTGTDTQYF.

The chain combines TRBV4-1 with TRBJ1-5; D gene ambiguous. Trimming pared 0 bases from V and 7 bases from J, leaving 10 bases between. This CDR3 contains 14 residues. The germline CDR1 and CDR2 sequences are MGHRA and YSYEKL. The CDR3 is CASSQEASGQPQHF. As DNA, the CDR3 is TGCGCCAGCAGCCAAGAGGCCTCGGGGCAGCCCCAGCATTTT.

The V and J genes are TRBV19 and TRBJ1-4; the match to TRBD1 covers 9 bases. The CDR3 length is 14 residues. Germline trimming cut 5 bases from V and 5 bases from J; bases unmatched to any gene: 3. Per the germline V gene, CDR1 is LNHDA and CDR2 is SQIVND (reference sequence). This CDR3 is CASSVGTGNEKLFF. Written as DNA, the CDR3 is TGTGCCAGTAGTGTCGGGACAGGGAATGAAAAACTGTTTTTT.